This T cell receptor (beta chain) was captured in a study of T cells after somatic rescue of genetic block. V was clipped by 5 bases and J by 3 bases, with 7 bases between them. The CDR3 sequence is 12 residues long. Looked up from germline, CDR1 is PRHDT and CDR2 is FYEKMQ (reference sequence). Clones were read by immunoSEQ multiplex PCR, and TCRdb kept only the in-frame ones, dropping some. The repertoire holds about 15,000 clones, with around 70% as singletons. V and J are TRBV13 and TRBJ2-5; D is unresolved. The sequence was obtained from a boy younger than 18. What was sequenced was peripheral blood mononuclear cells (PBMCs). The DNA of the CDR3 is TGTGCCAGCAGCCCCCGGAAAGAGACCCAGTACTTC. Translating it yields CASSPRKETQYF.